This is a list of T cell receptor beta chains from one sample in a study of cytomegalovirus exposure and HLA in healthy donors. Only in-frame clones appear in the TCRdb table, and some are missing; sequencing was by immunoSEQ multiplex PCR. The table shows around 130,000 clones, with roughly 78% occurring only once. The sample taken for sequencing was PBMCs. The receptor set was obtained from a man aged 25-45 years in good health and CMV-seronegative. The CDR3 runs from the conserved cysteine through the conserved F or W. The D gene is left open where the match is weak. Size tells how often a clone was seen (once, few, many) or the class of an expanded clone, and some rows leave it out.

v_call: TRBV4-3
clone_size: few
cdr3_length: 16
j_call: TRBJ2-1
d_call: TRBD1
cdr3_nt: TGCGCCAGCAGCCAAGAGACAGGGGACAGCTACAATGAGCAGTTCTTC
cdr3_aa: CASSQETGDSYNEQFF

v_call: TRBV28
clone_size: -
cdr3_length: 14
j_call: TRBJ2-7
d_call: -
cdr3_nt: TGTGCCAGCAGTTTTTCGGCAGGCCCGACCGAGCAGTACTTC
cdr3_aa: CASSFSAGPTEQYF

v_call: TRBV6-1
clone_size: few
cdr3_length: 15
j_call: TRBJ2-2
d_call: TRBD2
cdr3_nt: TGTGCCAGCAGTGAACGGGACTACCTCACCGGGGAGCTGTTTTTT
cdr3_aa: CASSERDYLTGELFF

v_call: TRBV28
clone_size: -
cdr3_length: 17
j_call: TRBJ2-1
d_call: -
cdr3_nt: TGTGCCAGCAGTTTCCGCAAGGACAGACAAAATTACAATGAGCAGTTCTTC
cdr3_aa: CASSFRKDRQNYNEQFF

v_call: TRBV6-5
clone_size: -
cdr3_length: 14
j_call: TRBJ2-4
d_call: -
cdr3_nt: TGTGCCAGCGGATATCAGGGTGTAAATAACATTCAGTACTTC
cdr3_aa: CASGYQGVNNIQYF

v_call: TRBV4-3
clone_size: -
cdr3_length: 16
j_call: TRBJ2-3
d_call: TRBD1
cdr3_nt: TGCGCCAGCAGTAATATCAGGGGGCTAAGCACAGATACGCAGTATTTT
cdr3_aa: CASSNIRGLSTDTQYF

v_call: TRBV13
clone_size: -
cdr3_length: 15
j_call: TRBJ2-7
d_call: TRBD2
cdr3_nt: TGTGCCAGCAGCTCCCGGACTAGCGGGGGGTGCGAGCAGTACTTC
cdr3_aa: CASSSRTSGGCEQYF

v_call: TRBV7-9
clone_size: -
cdr3_length: 15
j_call: TRBJ1-1
d_call: TRBD1
cdr3_nt: TGTGCCAGCCGCGGACAGGTGGGGTATTTCACTGAAGCTTTCTTT
cdr3_aa: CASRGQVGYFTEAFF

v_call: TRBV27
clone_size: -
cdr3_length: 16
j_call: TRBJ2-1
d_call: TRBD2
cdr3_nt: TGTGCCAGCATCGCCGGCGGGCTAGCGGGAGCCCCTGAGCAGTTCTTC
cdr3_aa: CASIAGGLAGAPEQFF

v_call: TRBV27
clone_size: -
cdr3_length: 14
j_call: TRBJ1-4
d_call: TRBD1
cdr3_nt: TGTGCCTCCTCCACCGGGACAGGGAGTGAAAAACTGTTTTTT
cdr3_aa: CASSTGTGSEKLFF

v_call: TRBV10-1
clone_size: -
cdr3_length: 12
j_call: TRBJ1-1
d_call: -
cdr3_nt: TGCGCCAGCATCGGACAGTACACTGAAGCTTTCTTT
cdr3_aa: CASIGQYTEAFF

v_call: TRBV5-1
clone_size: -
cdr3_length: 16
j_call: TRBJ1-1
d_call: -
cdr3_nt: TGCGCCAGCAGCTGGGCAGCCGGGACACCGAACACTGAAGCTTTCTTT
cdr3_aa: CASSWAAGTPNTEAFF

v_call: TRBV19
clone_size: -
cdr3_length: 15
j_call: TRBJ1-1
d_call: -
cdr3_nt: TGTGCCAGTAGTATGCAGGGTGTTAAGGACACTGAAGCTTTCTTT
cdr3_aa: CASSMQGVKDTEAFF

v_call: TRBV10-3
clone_size: few
cdr3_length: 14
j_call: TRBJ1-3
d_call: -
cdr3_nt: TGTGCCATCAGTGAGGGGACATCTGGAAACACCATATATTTT
cdr3_aa: CAISEGTSGNTIYF

v_call: TRBV4-1
clone_size: -
cdr3_length: 17
j_call: TRBJ1-5
d_call: -
cdr3_nt: TGCGCCAGCAGCCAAGAGGCTGGGGCGAATAGCAATCAGCCCCAGCATTTT
cdr3_aa: CASSQEAGANSNQPQHF

v_call: TRBV5-6
clone_size: -
cdr3_length: 14
j_call: TRBJ2-2
d_call: -
cdr3_nt: TGTGCCAGCAGCTTGTATACAGTTGGCGGGGAGCTGTTTTTT
cdr3_aa: CASSLYTVGGELFF

v_call: TRBV19
clone_size: -
cdr3_length: 16
j_call: TRBJ2-7
d_call: -
cdr3_nt: TGTGCCAGTAGTATGGGCAGGCGGAGCGGAATTTACGAGCAGTACTTC
cdr3_aa: CASSMGRRSGIYEQYF

v_call: TRBV6-5
clone_size: -
cdr3_length: 15
j_call: TRBJ2-3
d_call: -
cdr3_nt: TGTGCCAGCAGCCAGACAGAATCTAGCACAGATACGCAGTATTTT
cdr3_aa: CASSQTESSTDTQYF

v_call: TRBV27
clone_size: -
cdr3_length: 12
j_call: TRBJ1-6
d_call: -
cdr3_nt: TGTGCCAGCAGTTTATCGGAGTCACCCCTCCACTTT
cdr3_aa: CASSLSESPLHF

v_call: TRBV10-3
clone_size: -
cdr3_length: 18
j_call: TRBJ2-2
d_call: TRBD2
cdr3_nt: TGTGCCATCAGTGAGGCCCCCCCTGGGGCGGGGGGGACCGGGGAGCTGTTTTTT
cdr3_aa: CAISEAPPGAGGTGELFF

v_call: TRBV6-5
clone_size: -
cdr3_length: 14
j_call: TRBJ2-7
d_call: -
cdr3_nt: TGTGCCAGCACCCAGTCGGCAGGGTACTACGAGCAGTACTTC
cdr3_aa: CASTQSAGYYEQYF

v_call: TRBV14
clone_size: once
cdr3_length: 19
j_call: TRBJ2-7
d_call: TRBD2
cdr3_nt: TGTGCCAGCAGCCAAGGGGGGACTAGCGGGACCAAAAGCTCCTACGAGCAGTACTTC
cdr3_aa: CASSQGGTSGTKSSYEQYF

v_call: TRBV5-1
clone_size: -
cdr3_length: 15
j_call: TRBJ2-7
d_call: TRBD2
cdr3_nt: TGCGCCAGCAGCCTCCTAGCGGGAGGGCCCTACGAGCAGTACTTC
cdr3_aa: CASSLLAGGPYEQYF

v_call: TRBV13
clone_size: -
cdr3_length: 14
j_call: TRBJ1-3
d_call: TRBD1
cdr3_nt: TGTGCCAGCAGCAAATTTACAGGGGAAAGCACCATATATTTT
cdr3_aa: CASSKFTGESTIYF

v_call: TRBV14
clone_size: -
cdr3_length: 13
j_call: TRBJ1-2
d_call: -
cdr3_nt: TGTGCCAGCAGCCATGAGGAATCTTATGGCTACACCTTC
cdr3_aa: CASSHEESYGYTF

v_call: TRBV4-1
clone_size: -
cdr3_length: 15
j_call: TRBJ2-1
d_call: -
cdr3_nt: TGCGCCAGTTCAAGGCTTCTAAACAGGGACCATGAGCAGTTCTTC
cdr3_aa: CASSRLLNRDHEQFF

v_call: TRBV19
clone_size: once
cdr3_length: 15
j_call: TRBJ2-1
d_call: TRBD2
cdr3_nt: TGTGCCAGTAGTAATAGCGGGAGGGCCTCGGTTGAGCAGTTCTTC
cdr3_aa: CASSNSGRASVEQFF

v_call: TRBV5-1
clone_size: -
cdr3_length: 20
j_call: TRBJ2-2
d_call: TRBD2
cdr3_nt: TGCGCCAGCAGCTGGAACGGACTAGCGGGAGGCGGTTCGGGCACCGGGGAGCTGTTTTTT
cdr3_aa: CASSWNGLAGGGSGTGELFF

v_call: TRBV4-1
clone_size: -
cdr3_length: 16
j_call: TRBJ1-2
d_call: -
cdr3_nt: TGCGCCAGCAGCCAACCCATGGAGGGCTTGGGTTTTGGCTACACCTTC
cdr3_aa: CASSQPMEGLGFGYTF

v_call: TRBV4-3
clone_size: -
cdr3_length: 15
j_call: TRBJ2-4
d_call: -
cdr3_nt: TGCGCCAGCAGCCAAGATGGACAGCGGAGAAACATTCAGTACTTC
cdr3_aa: CASSQDGQRRNIQYF